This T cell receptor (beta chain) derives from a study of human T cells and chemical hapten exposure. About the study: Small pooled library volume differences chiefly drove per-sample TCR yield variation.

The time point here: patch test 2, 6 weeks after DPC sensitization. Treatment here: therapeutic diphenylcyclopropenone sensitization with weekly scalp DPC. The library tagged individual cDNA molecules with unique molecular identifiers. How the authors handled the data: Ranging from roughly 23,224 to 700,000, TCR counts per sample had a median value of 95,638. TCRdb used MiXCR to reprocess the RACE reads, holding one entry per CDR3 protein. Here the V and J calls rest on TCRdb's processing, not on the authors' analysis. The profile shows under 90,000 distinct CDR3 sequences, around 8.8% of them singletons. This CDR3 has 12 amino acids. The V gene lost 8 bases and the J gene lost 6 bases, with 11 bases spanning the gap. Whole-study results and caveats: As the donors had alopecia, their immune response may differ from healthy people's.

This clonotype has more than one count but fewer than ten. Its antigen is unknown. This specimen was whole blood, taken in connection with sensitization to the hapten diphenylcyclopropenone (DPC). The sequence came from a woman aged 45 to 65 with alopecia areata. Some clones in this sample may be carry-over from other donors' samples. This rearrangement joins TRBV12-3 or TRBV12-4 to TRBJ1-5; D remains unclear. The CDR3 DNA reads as TGTGCCAGCGCCCCCGGAGGTCAGCCCCAGCATTTT. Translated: CASAPGGQPQHF.